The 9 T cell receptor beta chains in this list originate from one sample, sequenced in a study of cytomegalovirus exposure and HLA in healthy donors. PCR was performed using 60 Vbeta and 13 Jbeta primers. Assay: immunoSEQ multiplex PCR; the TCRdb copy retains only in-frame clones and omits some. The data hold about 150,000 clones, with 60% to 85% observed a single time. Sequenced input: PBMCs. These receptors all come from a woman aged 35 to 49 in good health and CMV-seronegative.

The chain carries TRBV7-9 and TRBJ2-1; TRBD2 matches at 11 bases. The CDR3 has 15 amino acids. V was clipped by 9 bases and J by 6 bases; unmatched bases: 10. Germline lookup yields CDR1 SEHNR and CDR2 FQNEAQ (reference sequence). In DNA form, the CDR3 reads TGTGCCAGATCTAATAGCGGGACTAGCGGCAATGAGCAGTTCTTC. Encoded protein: CARSNSGTSGNEQFF.

The DNA of the CDR3 is TGTGCCAGCAGTAATACAATAGGGCAGGGTGCTGAAGCTTTCTTT. Translated: CASSNTIGQGAEAFF. The chain couples TRBV28 to TRBJ1-1, with D perhaps matching TRBD1 (5 bases). CDR3 length equals 15 residues. V lost 5 bases and J 6 bases, leaving 19 bases between the germline ends. Germline V gene sequence: CDR1 MDHEN, CDR2 SYDVKM.

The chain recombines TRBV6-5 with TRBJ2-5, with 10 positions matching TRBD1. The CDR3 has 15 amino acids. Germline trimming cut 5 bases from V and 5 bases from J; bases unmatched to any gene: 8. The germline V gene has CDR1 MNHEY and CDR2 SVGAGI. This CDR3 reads CASSGPGTGEETQYF. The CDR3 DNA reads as TGTGCCAGCAGTGGTCCCGGGACAGGGGAGGAGACCCAGTACTTC.

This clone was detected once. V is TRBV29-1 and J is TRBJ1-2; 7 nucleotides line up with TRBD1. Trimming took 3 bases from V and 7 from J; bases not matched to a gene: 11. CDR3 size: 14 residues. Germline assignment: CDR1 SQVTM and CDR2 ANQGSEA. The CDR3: CSVDKSRGVSGYTF. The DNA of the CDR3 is TGCAGCGTTGATAAGTCCAGGGGGGTGAGTGGCTACACCTTC. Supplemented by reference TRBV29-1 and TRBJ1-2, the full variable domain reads SAVISQKPSRDICQRGTSLTIQCQVDSQVTMMFWYRQQPGQSLTLIATANQGSEATYESGFVIDKFPISRPNLTFSTLTVSNMSPEDSSIYLCSVDKSRGVSGYTFGSGTRLTVV.

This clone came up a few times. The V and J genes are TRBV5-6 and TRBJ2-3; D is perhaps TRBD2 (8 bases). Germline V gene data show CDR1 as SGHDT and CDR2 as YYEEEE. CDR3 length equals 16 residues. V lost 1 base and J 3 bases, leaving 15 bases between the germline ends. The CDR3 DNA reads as TGTGCCAGCAGCTTGCGGGGGGGACAGAGGACAGATACGCAGTATTTT. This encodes CASSLRGGQRTDTQYF.

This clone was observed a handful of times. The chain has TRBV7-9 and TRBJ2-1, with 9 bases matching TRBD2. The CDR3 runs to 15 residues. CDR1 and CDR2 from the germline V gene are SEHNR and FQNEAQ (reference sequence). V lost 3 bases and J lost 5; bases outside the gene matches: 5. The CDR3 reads CASSFKAGGHNEQFF. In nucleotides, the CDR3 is TGTGCCAGCAGCTTCAAAGCGGGAGGACACAATGAGCAGTTCTTC.

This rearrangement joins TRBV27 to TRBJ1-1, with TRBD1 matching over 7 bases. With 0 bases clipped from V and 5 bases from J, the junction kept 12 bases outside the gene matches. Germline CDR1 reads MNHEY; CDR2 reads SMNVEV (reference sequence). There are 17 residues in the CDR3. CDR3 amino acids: CASSLSVRRAGGTEAFF. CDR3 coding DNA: TGTGCCAGCAGTTTATCGGTCCGGAGAGCAGGGGGGACTGAAGCTTTCTTT.

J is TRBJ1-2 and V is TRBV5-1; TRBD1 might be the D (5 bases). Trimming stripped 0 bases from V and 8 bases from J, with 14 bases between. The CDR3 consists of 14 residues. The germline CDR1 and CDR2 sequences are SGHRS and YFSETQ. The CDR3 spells CASSLAGFSEGYTF. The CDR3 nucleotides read TGCGCCAGCAGCTTGGCAGGGTTTTCGGAGGGCTACACCTTC. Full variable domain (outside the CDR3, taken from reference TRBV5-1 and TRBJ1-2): KAGVTQTPRYLIKTRGQQVTLSCSPISGHRSVSWYQQTPGQGLQFLFEYFSETQRNKGNFPGRFSGRQFSNSRSEMNVSTLELGDSALYLCASSLAGFSEGYTFGSGTRLTVV.

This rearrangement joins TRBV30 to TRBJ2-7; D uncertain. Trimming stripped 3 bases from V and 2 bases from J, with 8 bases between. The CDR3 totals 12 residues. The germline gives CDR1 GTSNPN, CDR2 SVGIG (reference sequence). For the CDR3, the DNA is TGTGCCTGGAGCCCGCGTCCCTACGAGCAGTACTTC. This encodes CAWSPRPYEQYF.